This T cell receptor beta chain was recorded in a study of graft-versus-host responses after intestinal transplantation. From germline, CDR1 is MNHEY and CDR2 SMNVEV (reference sequence). V was pared by 3 bases and J by 0 bases, with 6 bases between. The CDR3 covers 14 residues. Only a few counts were recorded for this clone. The study's findings and limits: Recipient bone marrow held GvH clones, some seen earlier in ileum or blood.

Plated together were roughly 200,000 CFSE-labeled responder cells and roughly 200,000 irradiated, violet-dye-labeled stimulator cells. TCRdb keeps only in-frame clones here, not all; method: immunoSEQ multiplex PCR. The top ten hold roughly 3% of the sample, which has thousands of clones, roughly a third seen once. The receptor comes from a human patient who was an organ donor for intestinal transplantation. Specimen: alloreactive CD8+ T cells from a mixed lymphocyte reaction culture, collected before transplantation. Subset defined: CFSE-low proliferating T cells sorted from roughly 6-day pre-transplant mixed lymphocyte reaction (GvH or HvG direction). The V gene is TRBV27, the J gene TRBJ1-5; no firm D call. The CDR3 DNA reads as TGTGCCAGCAGTTTCCGTAATAGCAATCAGCCCCAGCATTTT. It translates to CASSFRNSNQPQHF.